This T cell receptor (beta chain) was sequenced during a study of blood T cell repertoires in COVID-19 (dated by TCRdb to about 2020). General notes on the study: The collaborator samples originated in the United States, Italy and Spain and spanned the acute and convalescent phases of COVID-19. The prospective study material was composed of cDNA or gDNA derived from T cells, B-cell-depleted T cells, or PBMCs. Deeply sampled blood TCRbeta repertoires from subjects exposed to, actively infected with, or recovered from COVID-19 were included in the dataset. The repertoires were released in a freely available public database meant as a resource for research on the immune response to SARS-CoV-2. Samples were obtained from the ongoing ImmuneRACE study (first 160 participants) and from 1,254 subjects provided by 6 global collaborators. Sample metadata almost always included a de-identified subject ID, COVID-19 status, age in years and sex. Where HLA class I and class II types were available, the types were taken from metadata supplied by the sample provider, not from assay-based typing.

V drops 1 base and J drops 3 bases, leaving 16 bases in between. Inclusive of the bounding cysteine and phenylalanine, the CDR3 is 16 residues long. Here the CDR3 DNA is all that survives: 48 bases in frame from base 1. The germline V gene supplies CDR1 SGHDT and CDR2 YYEEEE. Whole blood was collected in K2EDTA tubes by collaborating institutions according to the institutions' own protocols. For TCRbeta analysis, collaborators shipped samples as frozen whole blood, isolated PBMCs, or DNA extracted from either of those sample types. TCRbeta CDR3 regions were amplified from genomic DNA using the immunoSEQ Assay, a bias-controlled multiplex PCR. Turning to the authors' computational methods: The number of nucleated cells in each sample was estimated from the amplification of reference gene primers within the assay. To quantify the absolute abundance of each unique TCRbeta CDR3 rearrangement, sequence reads were collapsed and filtered. For each sample, productive Simpson clonality was calculated as the square root of Simpson's diversity index over productive rearrangements. TCRdb carries this immuneACCESS record with in-frame sequences only. Its versions omit some clonotypes, under half of them owing to an unresolved V gene in the studies checked, with the rest unexplained. V and J calls and clone size are those listed in that table; D and trimming were worked out from the DNA. For this sample there are about 140,000 clones; around 78% appear just once. The ten largest clonotypes hold 1.9% of the sample.

This clone was recorded a few times. Its cognate antigen has yet to be identified. Base-call qualities are not available, and no considerably larger clone is one nucleotide away. Findings and caveats that apply to the study as a whole: How much clinical and demographic metadata was included differed by source and by participant, and the metadata was provided uncurated.

Sequenced input: peripheral blood. The rearranged chain carries TRBV5-6 and TRBJ1-1; the D region possibly corresponds to TRBD1 (5 bases align). This sequence originates from a woman in her fifties or sixties with acute or convalescent COVID-19. Here is the DNA: TGTGCCAGCAGCTTGTCGGCTTCTTGGGGGGACACTGAAGCTTTCTTT. The translation is CASSLSASWGDTEAFF.